This TCR beta chain is drawn from a study of OX40 agonist ivuxolimab in advanced cancers. On the study more broadly: Partial responses were achieved by three patients, of whom one had hepatocellular carcinoma and two had cutaneous melanoma.

CDR3 length: 14 residues. Trimming stripped 5 bases from V and 8 bases from J, with 16 bases between. Germline V gives CDR1 SEHNR, CDR2 FQNEAQ (reference sequence). The data were produced by immunoSEQ multiplex PCR, yet TCRdb's version contains in-frame clones alone and is incomplete. The sample holds approximately 59,000 clones, roughly 84% seen once. On this clone: Antigen specificity is unknown.

Study-wide results and caveats: In the expanded peripheral T cells, antigen specificity was never determined. There was clonal expansion of CD4+ and CD8+ blood T cells by week 6 at 0.1 to 3.0 mg/kg.

V gene TRBV7-9 combines with J gene TRBJ2-1; D not certain. The sample in question was CD4+ or CD8+ T cells sorted from blood, obtained in a trial of the OX40 agonist ivuxolimab. The sequence came from an adult with an advanced solid tumor such as melanoma, head and neck, liver or kidney cancer. CDR3 sequence: CASSENLEADEQFF. The CDR3 nucleotides read TGTGCCAGCAGCGAAAATCTAGAGGCGGATGAGCAGTTCTTC. Full variable domain (missing parts from reference TRBV7-9 and TRBJ2-1): DTGVSQNPRHKITKRGQNVTFRCDPISEHNRLYWYRQTLGQGPEFLTYFQNEAQLEKSRLLSDRFSAERPKGSFSTLEIQRTEQGDSAMYLCASSENLEADEQFFGPGTRLTVL.